This TCR beta chain appears in the sequencing data of a study of T-cell reconstitution after alpha-beta-depleted transplantation in children. General study points: T-cell counts and diversity at one year following transplant were attributed mainly to newly produced T cells. There were reportedly several hundred expanded graft clones from which alpha-beta T cells came about two months after transplant.

This clonotype was seen repeatedly, ten times or more. Antigen: not known. Using unique molecular identifiers, the investigators prepared the TCRbeta library. TCRdb used MiXCR to reprocess the PCR reads, holding one entry per CDR3 protein. The sample has hundreds of thousands of distinct CDR3 sequences, about 12% seen once; the top ten hold about 0.77%. V lost 3 bases to trimming and J lost 4 bases; unmatched junction nucleotides: 7. This CDR3 is 15 amino acids long. This receptor was obtained from a girl aged 2-9 years with congenital amegakaryocytic thrombocytopenia, due to receive a stem cell transplant. The rearrangement uses TRBV12-3 or TRBV12-4 and TRBJ2-3, with 7 bases matching TRBD1. The sequencing used PBMCs, collected before TCRalphabeta/CD19-depleted stem cell transplant. CDR3 loop: CASSFGLQGADTQYF. DNA of the CDR3: TGTGCCAGCAGTTTTGGGTTGCAGGGGGCAGATACGCAGTATTTT.